This note documents a single T cell receptor beta chain sequence. As yet, its antigen is unknown. In nominal health when sampled, donors likely had unrecorded immune exposures nonetheless. Looked up from germline, CDR1 is SGHRS and CDR2 is YFSETQ. The CDR3 covers 15 residues. The data were taken from a study of cytomegalovirus exposure and HLA in healthy donors. Study-level points and caveats: In all likelihood, a cluster of highly shared sequence variants was a sequencing artifact. According to the study, 150 to 200 TCR beta chains were cytomegalovirus-associated. A further, later analysis showed that HLA-associated TCR beta chains (compared with equally common others) were more clonally expanded.

It was with 60 Vbeta and 13 Jbeta primers that the PCR ran. Assay used: immunoSEQ multiplex PCR; TCRdb lists only in-frame clones, some missing. The sample contains around 100,000 clones, roughly 78% of which appear only once. J is TRBJ2-5 and V is TRBV5-1, with TRBD2 identical over 8 bases. The J call may be faulty, since TRBJ2-7 better matches the DNA end. This clonotype was obtained from a male donor in good health and CMV-seropositive. Sequenced input: PBMCs. The CDR3 reads CASSRLAGSNYEQYF. The CDR3 coding sequence is TGCGCCAGCAGCCGCCTAGCGGGTTCAAACTACGAGCAGTACTTC.